These T cell receptor beta chains were read from a single sample in a study of CD8 T cells in ankylosing spondylitis. TCRdb fed the 5' RACE reads into MiXCR, producing one record per CDR3 protein. The table has under 300,000 distinct CDR3 sequences, around 10% seen once. The sample consisted of blood, either unsorted or a sorted T cell fraction (not recorded which). The receptors shown here come from a male donor with ankylosing spondylitis or in good health (not recorded which). Both conserved end residues are part of each CDR3. A D gene is named only where the DNA matches it firmly. Some rows have no size entry. The others give once, few or many, or a class for an expanded clone.

j_gene,d_gene,abundance,v_gene,CDR3aa,CDR3nt
TRBJ2-5,-,-,TRBV3-1,CASSPSLSWPGETQYF,TGTGCCAGCAGCCCATCCCTCTCGTGGCCAGGAGAGACCCAGTACTTC
TRBJ2-7,-,medium-sized,TRBV20-1,CSASGTGITYEQYF,TGCAGTGCTAGTGGTACAGGGATCACCTACGAGCAGTACTTC
TRBJ1-4,-,many,TRBV5-1,CASSLGVSEMDGKLFF,TGCGCCAGCAGCTTGGGTGTCTCGGAGATGGATGGGAAACTGTTTTTT
TRBJ1-2,-,once,TRBV30,CAWTALNYGYTF,TGTGCCTGGACAGCGTTGAACTATGGCTACACCTTC
TRBJ1-6,-,many,TRBV5-1,CASGPGTGQAPLHF,TGCGCCAGCGGACCCGGGACCGGTCAGGCCCCCCTCCACTTT
TRBJ2-1,TRBD2,many,TRBV29-1,CSVEDGGRTGNEQFF,TGCAGCGTTGAAGATGGCGGGAGGACGGGCAATGAGCAGTTCTTC
TRBJ1-4,TRBD1,many,TRBV4-1,CASTKGQGTFNEKLFF,TGCGCCAGCACCAAGGGACAGGGAACGTTTAATGAAAAACTGTTTTTT
TRBJ1-4,TRBD1,many,TRBV20-1,CSAQTGTNEKLFF,TGCAGTGCCCAGACAGGGACTAATGAAAAACTGTTTTTT
TRBJ2-3,TRBD2,many,TRBV5-1,CASSAEIKLAGVSDTQYF,TGCGCCAGCAGCGCCGAAATAAAACTAGCGGGAGTTTCAGATACGCAGTATTTT
TRBJ2-5,-,many,TRBV5-6,CASRKERVGTQYF,TGTGCCAGCAGAAAGGAAAGGGTAGGGACCCAGTACTTC
TRBJ2-2,-,-,TRBV9,CASSPWTEHTGELFF,TGTGCCAGCAGCCCCTGGACAGAACACACCGGGGAGCTGTTTTTT
TRBJ2-1,TRBD1,many,TRBV5-1,CASSAGTASYNEQFF,TGCGCCAGCAGCGCCGGGACAGCCTCCTACAATGAGCAGTTCTTC
TRBJ2-7,-,-,TRBV29-1,CSVGVAYEQYF,TGCAGCGTTGGCGTAGCCTACGAGCAGTACTTC
TRBJ1-4,-,few,TRBV9,CASSVLGGATNEKLFF,TGTGCCAGCAGCGTTTTAGGGGGGGCAACTAATGAAAAACTGTTTTTT
TRBJ2-7,-,many,TRBV10-3,CAISESGTHEQYF,TGTGCCATCAGTGAGTCCGGGACGCACGAGCAGTACTTC